Shown below are 18 T cell receptor beta chains from a single sample sequenced in a study of blood T cell repertoires in COVID-19. Profiling relied on immunoSEQ multiplex PCR, and the TCRdb table lists in-frame clones only, not all of them. The data show a few hundred thousand clones, about 90% seen once. Input material: PBMCs or T cells enriched from blood (not recorded which). The receptors come from a woman aged 25 to 39 who had recovered from COVID-19.

V is TRBV7-9 and J is TRBJ1-4, with 8 bases identical to TRBD1. V dropped 0 bases and J dropped 8; count of bases not matched to a gene: 2. There are 14 residues in the CDR3. Germline CDR1 is SEHNR and CDR2 is FQNEAQ (reference sequence). For the CDR3, the DNA is TGTGCCAGCAGCTTAGCGGGACAGGTCGAAAAACTGTTTTTT. Protein product: CASSLAGQVEKLFF.

The rearrangement uses TRBV5-1 and TRBJ1-2; D perhaps matches TRBD1 (6 bases). The length of the CDR3 is 13 residues. Trimming cost V 3 bases and J 4 bases, with 10 bases left between them. Germline values: CDR1 SGHRS, CDR2 YFSETQ. The CDR3 region is CASSWGRGYGYTF. In nucleotides, the CDR3 is TGCGCCAGCAGCTGGGGGCGAGGCTATGGCTACACCTTC.

The rearrangement joins TRBV5-1 to TRBJ1-6, with 8 bases identical to TRBD1. Trimming cost V 4 bases and J 8 bases; bases outside gene matches: 5. The CDR3 runs 14 residues. Germline V CDR1 and CDR2: SGHRS, YFSETQ. In DNA form, the CDR3 reads TGCGCCAGCAGCGCGGACAGGGTGGATTCACCCCTCCACTTT. Its protein is CASSADRVDSPLHF.

V gene TRBV7-2 combines with J gene TRBJ2-1, with 10 bases matching TRBD1. The V gene's germline CDR1 is SGHTA and CDR2 FQGNSA. Losses at the gene ends were 7 bases for V and 7 bases for J; bases not matched to a gene: 13. The CDR3 spans 16 residues. The chain's CDR3 is CASNVAGTGALNEQFF. The CDR3 coding sequence is TGTGCCAGCAACGTGGCCGGGACAGGGGCTCTTAATGAGCAGTTCTTC.

The CDR3 loop is CASSSPGDSSYEQYF. The DNA of the CDR3 is TGTGCCAGCAGTTCCCCAGGGGATAGCTCCTACGAGCAGTACTTC. The chain is built from TRBV6-5 and TRBJ2-7; D might be TRBD1 (6 bases). CDR3 length: 15 amino acids. V was shortened by 4 bases and J by 0 bases, with 13 bases between the two germline ends. Germline CDR1 reads MNHEY; CDR2 reads SVGAGI.

In this sample, this clone turned up a few times. This chain uses TRBV5-4 with TRBJ1-1; 10 bases agree with TRBD1. The CDR3 is 17 amino acids. Per germline, CDR1 SGHNT and CDR2 YYREEE (reference sequence). Germline trimming cut 5 bases from V and 3 bases from J; bases unmatched to any gene: 13. The DNA of the CDR3 is TGTGCCAGCAGTCGAGACAGGGGGCTTTCCACATACACTGAAGCTTTCTTT. Translation: CASSRDRGLSTYTEAFF.

CDR3 residues: CASSSYRGRDQPQHF. The DNA of the CDR3 is TGTGCCAGCAGTTCCTACAGGGGGCGCGATCAGCCCCAGCATTTT. V is TRBV11-2 and J is TRBJ1-5; 9 nucleotides line up with TRBD1. In germline, CDR1 is SGHAT, CDR2 FQNNGV. The CDR3 totals 15 residues. With 6 bases clipped from V and 5 bases from J, the junction kept 8 bases outside the gene matches.

This clone was seen a single time. The rearrangement joins TRBV12-3 or TRBV12-4 to TRBJ2-7; no firm D call. The CDR3 runs 12 residues. Trimming stripped 9 bases from V and 6 bases from J, with 15 bases between. The CDR3 region is CASSTYPLEQYF. The CDR3 nucleotides are TGTGCCAGTTCTACTTACCCCCTCGAGCAGTACTTC.

The rearrangement links TRBV28 to TRBJ1-4; D perhaps matches TRBD1 (5 bases). V was trimmed by 2 bases and J by 3 bases, leaving 7 bases between them. This CDR3 has 14 amino acids. Germline lookup yields CDR1 MDHEN and CDR2 SYDVKM. CDR3 loop: CASSLGGANEKLFF. The CDR3 DNA follows: TGTGCCAGCAGTTTAGGGGGGGCTAATGAAAAACTGTTTTTT.

The chain links TRBV4-2 to TRBJ2-3; 8 nucleotides match TRBD2. Germline CDR1 is LGHNA and CDR2 is YNFKEQ. This CDR3 comprises 17 residues. V shed 1 base, J shed 2 bases, and the junction held 8 bases outside the gene matches. CDR3 DNA: TGTGCCAGCAGCCAAGTAAGCGGGGGCACACACACAGATACGCAGTATTTT. It translates to CASSQVSGGTHTDTQYF.

This chain links TRBV7-9 with TRBJ1-1; 9 bases are shared with TRBD1. CDR1 is SEHNR, CDR2 FQNEAQ, per germline (reference sequence). This CDR3 has 13 residues. V lost 5 bases, J lost 6 bases, and 4 bases stayed unmatched. This chain's CDR3 is CASSRTGGSEAFF. The DNA of the CDR3 is TGTGCCAGCAGCCGAACAGGGGGCTCTGAAGCTTTCTTT.

The rearrangement links TRBV5-1 to TRBJ2-7; the match to TRBD1 covers 7 bases. V shed 4 bases, J shed 4 bases, and the junction held 8 bases outside the gene matches. The CDR3 sequence is 14 residues long. The germline CDR1 and CDR2 sequences are SGHRS and YFSETQ. As DNA, the CDR3 is TGCGCCAGCAGCATGGATACAGGGGAATACGAGCAGTACTTC. This encodes CASSMDTGEYEQYF.

The chain couples TRBV3-1 (or the pseudogene TRBV3-2) to TRBJ2-5, with TRBD2 as a possible D gene (5 bases). The germline V gene has CDR1 LGHDT and CDR2 YNNKEL (reference sequence). The CDR3 is made up of 16 amino acids. V lost 6 bases and J 4 bases, leaving 21 bases between the germline ends. CDR3 amino acids: CASRSEGAQALETQYF. CDR3 bases: TGTGCCAGCAGGTCAGAGGGTGCCCAAGCCCTAGAGACCCAGTACTTC.

The chain combines TRBV7-2 with TRBJ1-6; the D gene is possibly TRBD1 (6 bases). CDR3 size: 15 residues. Between the trimmed V and J ends, which lost 3 bases and 5 bases, there was a span of 11 bases. The germline V gene has CDR1 SGHTA and CDR2 FQGNSA. The CDR3 coding sequence is TGTGCCAGCAGCTTGGCACAGGGAGATAATTCACCCCTCCACTTT. Protein: CASSLAQGDNSPLHF.

The chain uses TRBV7-9 and TRBJ2-1; 9 nucleotides align to TRBD2. The V gene's germline CDR1 is SEHNR and CDR2 FQNEAQ (reference sequence). Losses at the gene ends were 6 bases for V and 6 bases for J; bases not matched to a gene: 12. The CDR3 length is 16 residues. CDR3 amino acids: CASREPGGGAFNEQFF. In DNA form, the CDR3 reads TGTGCCAGCAGGGAGCCTGGCGGGGGGGCTTTCAATGAGCAGTTCTTC. The full variable domain, its missing parts supplied by reference TRBV7-9 and TRBJ2-1, is DTGVSQNPRHKITKRGQNVTFRCDPISEHNRLYWYRQTLGQGPEFLTYFQNEAQLEKSRLLSDRFSAERPKGSFSTLEIQRTEQGDSAMYLCASREPGGGAFNEQFFGPGTRLTVL.

The chain is built from TRBV5-4 and TRBJ1-4; 7 bases are a match to TRBD1. Unmatched junction bases numbered 6, after V lost 4 bases and J lost 3 bases. This CDR3 has 15 residues. Germline V gives CDR1 SGHNT, CDR2 YYREEE (reference sequence). CDR3 region: CASSPRDSPNEKLFF. CDR3 DNA sequence: TGTGCCAGCAGCCCGAGGGACAGCCCTAATGAAAAACTGTTTTTT.

The genes are TRBV6-9 and TRBJ1-5, with 11 bases that match TRBD1. V was clipped by 1 base and J by 0 bases; unmatched bases: 8. Germline lookup yields CDR1 MNHGY and CDR2 SVAAGI. The CDR3 totals 19 residues. The CDR3, as DNA: TGTGCCAGCAGTTATTGGTGGTCTGGGACAGGGGGTAGCAATCAGCCCCAGCATTTT. This encodes CASSYWWSGTGGSNQPQHF.

The V and J genes are TRBV2 and TRBJ1-1; D not resolved. V was cut by 3 bases and J by 1 base, with 6 bases left in between. The CDR3 is 13 residues long. Per germline, CDR1 SNHLY and CDR2 FYNNEI. The chain's CDR3 is CASSERANTEAFF. CDR3 DNA: TGTGCCAGCAGTGAGAGAGCGAACACTGAAGCTTTCTTT.